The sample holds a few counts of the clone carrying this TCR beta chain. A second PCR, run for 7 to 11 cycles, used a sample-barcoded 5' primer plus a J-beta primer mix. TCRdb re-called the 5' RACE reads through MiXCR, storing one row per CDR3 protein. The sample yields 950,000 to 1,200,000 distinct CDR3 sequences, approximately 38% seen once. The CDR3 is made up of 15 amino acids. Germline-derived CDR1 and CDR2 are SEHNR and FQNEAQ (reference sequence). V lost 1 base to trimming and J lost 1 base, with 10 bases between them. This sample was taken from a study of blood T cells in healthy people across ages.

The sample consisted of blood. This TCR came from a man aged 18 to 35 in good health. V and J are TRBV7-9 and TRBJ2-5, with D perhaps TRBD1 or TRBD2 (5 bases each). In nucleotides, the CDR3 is TGTGCCAGCAGCTTAGTAGGTGGGACCCAAGAGACCCAGTACTTC. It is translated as CASSLVGGTQETQYF.